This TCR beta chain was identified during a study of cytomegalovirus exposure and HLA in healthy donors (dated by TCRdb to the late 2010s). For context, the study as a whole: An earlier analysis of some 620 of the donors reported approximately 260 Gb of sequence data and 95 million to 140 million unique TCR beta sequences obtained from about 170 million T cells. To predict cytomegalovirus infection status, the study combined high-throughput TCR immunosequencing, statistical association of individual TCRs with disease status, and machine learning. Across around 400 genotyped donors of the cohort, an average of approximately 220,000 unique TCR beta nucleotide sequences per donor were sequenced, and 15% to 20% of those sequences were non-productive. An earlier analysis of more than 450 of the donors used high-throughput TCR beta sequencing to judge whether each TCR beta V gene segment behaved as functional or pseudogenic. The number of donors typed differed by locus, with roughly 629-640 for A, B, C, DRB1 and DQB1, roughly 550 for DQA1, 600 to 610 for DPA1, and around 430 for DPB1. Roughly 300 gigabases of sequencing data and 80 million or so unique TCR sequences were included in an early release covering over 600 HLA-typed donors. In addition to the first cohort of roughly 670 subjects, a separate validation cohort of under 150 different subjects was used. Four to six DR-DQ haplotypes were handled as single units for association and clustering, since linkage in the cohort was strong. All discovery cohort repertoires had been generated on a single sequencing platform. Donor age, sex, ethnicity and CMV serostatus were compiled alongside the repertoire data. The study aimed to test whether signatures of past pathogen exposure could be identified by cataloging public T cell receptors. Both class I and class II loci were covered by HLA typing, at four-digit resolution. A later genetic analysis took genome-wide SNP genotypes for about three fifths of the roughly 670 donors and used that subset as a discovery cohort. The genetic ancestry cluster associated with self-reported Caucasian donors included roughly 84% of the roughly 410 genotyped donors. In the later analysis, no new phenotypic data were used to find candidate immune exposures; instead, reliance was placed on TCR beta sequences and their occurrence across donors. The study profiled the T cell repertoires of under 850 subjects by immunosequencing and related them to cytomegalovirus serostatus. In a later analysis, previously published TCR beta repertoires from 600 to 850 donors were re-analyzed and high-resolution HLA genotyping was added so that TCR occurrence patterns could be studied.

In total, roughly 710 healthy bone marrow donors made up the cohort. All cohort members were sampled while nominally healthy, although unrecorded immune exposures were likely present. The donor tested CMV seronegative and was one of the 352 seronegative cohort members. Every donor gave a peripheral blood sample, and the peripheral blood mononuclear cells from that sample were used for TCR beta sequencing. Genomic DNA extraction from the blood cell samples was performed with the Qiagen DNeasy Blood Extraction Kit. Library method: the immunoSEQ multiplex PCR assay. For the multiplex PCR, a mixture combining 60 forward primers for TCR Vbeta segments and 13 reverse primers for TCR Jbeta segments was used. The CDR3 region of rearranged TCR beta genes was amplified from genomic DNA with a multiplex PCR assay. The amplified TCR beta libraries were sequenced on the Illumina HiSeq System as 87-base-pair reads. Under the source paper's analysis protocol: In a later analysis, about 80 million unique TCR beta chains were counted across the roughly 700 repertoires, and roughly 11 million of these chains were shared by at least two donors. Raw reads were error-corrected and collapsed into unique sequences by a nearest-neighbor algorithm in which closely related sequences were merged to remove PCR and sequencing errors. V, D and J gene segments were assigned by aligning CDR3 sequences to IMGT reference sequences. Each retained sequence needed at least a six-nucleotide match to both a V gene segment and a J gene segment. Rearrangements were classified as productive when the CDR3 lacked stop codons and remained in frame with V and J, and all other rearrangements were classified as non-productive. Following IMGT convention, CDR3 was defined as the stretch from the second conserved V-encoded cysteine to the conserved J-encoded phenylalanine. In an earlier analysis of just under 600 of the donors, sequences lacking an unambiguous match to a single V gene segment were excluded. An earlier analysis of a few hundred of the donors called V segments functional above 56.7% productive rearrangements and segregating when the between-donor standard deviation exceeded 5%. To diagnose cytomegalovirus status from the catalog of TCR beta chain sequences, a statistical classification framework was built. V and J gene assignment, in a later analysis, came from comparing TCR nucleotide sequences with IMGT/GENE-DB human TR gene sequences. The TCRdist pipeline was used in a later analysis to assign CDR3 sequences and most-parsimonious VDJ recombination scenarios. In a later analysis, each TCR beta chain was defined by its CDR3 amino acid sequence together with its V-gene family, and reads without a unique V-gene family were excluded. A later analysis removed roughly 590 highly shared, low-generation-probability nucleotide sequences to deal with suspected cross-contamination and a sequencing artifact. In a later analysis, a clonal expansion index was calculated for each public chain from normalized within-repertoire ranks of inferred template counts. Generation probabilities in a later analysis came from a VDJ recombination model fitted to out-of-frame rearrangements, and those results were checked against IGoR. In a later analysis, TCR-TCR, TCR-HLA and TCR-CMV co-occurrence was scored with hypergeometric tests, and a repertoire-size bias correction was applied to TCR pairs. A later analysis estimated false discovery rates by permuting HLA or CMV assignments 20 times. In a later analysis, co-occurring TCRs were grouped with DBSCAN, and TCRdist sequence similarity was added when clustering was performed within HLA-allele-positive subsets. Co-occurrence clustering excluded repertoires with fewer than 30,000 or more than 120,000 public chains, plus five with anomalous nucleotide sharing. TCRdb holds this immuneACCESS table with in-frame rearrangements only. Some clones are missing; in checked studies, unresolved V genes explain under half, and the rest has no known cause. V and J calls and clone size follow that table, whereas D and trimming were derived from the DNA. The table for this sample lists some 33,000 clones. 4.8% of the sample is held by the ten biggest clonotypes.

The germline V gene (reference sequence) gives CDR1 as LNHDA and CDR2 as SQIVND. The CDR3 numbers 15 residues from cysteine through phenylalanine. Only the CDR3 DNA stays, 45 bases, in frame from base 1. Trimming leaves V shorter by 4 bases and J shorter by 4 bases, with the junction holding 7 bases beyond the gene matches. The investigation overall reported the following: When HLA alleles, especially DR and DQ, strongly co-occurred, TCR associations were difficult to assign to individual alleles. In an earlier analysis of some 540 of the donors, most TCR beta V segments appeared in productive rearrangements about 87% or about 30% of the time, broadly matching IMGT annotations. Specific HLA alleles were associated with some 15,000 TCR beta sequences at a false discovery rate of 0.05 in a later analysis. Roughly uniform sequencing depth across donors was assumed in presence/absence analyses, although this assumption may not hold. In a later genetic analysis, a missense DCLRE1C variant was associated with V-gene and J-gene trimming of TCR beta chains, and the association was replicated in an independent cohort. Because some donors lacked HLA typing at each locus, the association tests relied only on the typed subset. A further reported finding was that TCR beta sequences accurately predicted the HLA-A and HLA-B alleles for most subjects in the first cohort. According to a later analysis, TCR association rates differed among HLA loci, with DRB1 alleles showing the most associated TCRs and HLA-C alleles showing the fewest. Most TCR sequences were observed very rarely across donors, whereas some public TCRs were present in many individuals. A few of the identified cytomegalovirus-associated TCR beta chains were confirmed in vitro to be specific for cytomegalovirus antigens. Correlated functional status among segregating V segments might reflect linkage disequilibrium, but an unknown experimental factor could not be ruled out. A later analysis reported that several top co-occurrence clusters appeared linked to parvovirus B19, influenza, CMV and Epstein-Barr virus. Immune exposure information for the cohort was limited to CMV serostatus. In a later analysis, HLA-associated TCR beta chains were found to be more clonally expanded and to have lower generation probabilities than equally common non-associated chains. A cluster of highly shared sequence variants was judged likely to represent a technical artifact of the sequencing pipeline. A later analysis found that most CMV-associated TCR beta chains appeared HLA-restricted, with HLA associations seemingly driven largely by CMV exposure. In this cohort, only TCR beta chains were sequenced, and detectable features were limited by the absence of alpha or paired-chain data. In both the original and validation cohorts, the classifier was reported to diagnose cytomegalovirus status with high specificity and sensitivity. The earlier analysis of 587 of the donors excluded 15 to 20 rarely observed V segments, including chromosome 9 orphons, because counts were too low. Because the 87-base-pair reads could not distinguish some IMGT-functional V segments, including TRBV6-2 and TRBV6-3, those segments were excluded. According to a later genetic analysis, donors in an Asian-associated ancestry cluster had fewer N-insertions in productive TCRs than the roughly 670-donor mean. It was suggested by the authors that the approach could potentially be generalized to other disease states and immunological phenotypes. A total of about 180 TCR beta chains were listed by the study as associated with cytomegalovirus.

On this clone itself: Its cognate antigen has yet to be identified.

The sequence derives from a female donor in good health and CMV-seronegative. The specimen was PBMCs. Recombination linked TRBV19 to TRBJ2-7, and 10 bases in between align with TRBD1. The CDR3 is CASSTRTGGMYEQYF. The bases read TGTGCCAGTAGTACCCGGACAGGGGGTATGTACGAGCAGTACTTC.